Listed here is a single TCR beta chain. Per the germline V gene, CDR1 is SGHDN and CDR2 is FVKESK. The V gene lost 6 bases and the J gene lost 0 bases, with 13 bases spanning the gap. CDR3 length: 15 residues. Authors' methods: Amplifying reference gene primers gave estimates of nucleated cell counts. Some clones are missing from TCRdb's copy, which holds only in-frame ones; the method was immunoSEQ multiplex PCR. V and J calls plus clone size are reproduced from that table; the DNA served to infer D and trimming. Of fewer than 90,000 clones listed, 70% to 90% are singletons. This sample stems from a study of blood T cell repertoires in COVID-19. Study in general: Whether acute or convalescent, the COVID-19 samples came from the United States, Italy and Spain. In each case, the material was cDNA or gDNA derived from T cells, B-cell-depleted T cells, or PBMCs.

V is TRBV14 and J is TRBJ2-3; possible D gene TRBD2, 6 bases. The TCR originated in a man between 60 and 70 years old with acute or convalescent COVID-19. Specimen: peripheral blood. Here the CDR3 reads CASSLLATSTDTQYF. As DNA, the CDR3 is TGTGCCAGCAGTCTCCTAGCGACTAGCACAGATACGCAGTATTTT.